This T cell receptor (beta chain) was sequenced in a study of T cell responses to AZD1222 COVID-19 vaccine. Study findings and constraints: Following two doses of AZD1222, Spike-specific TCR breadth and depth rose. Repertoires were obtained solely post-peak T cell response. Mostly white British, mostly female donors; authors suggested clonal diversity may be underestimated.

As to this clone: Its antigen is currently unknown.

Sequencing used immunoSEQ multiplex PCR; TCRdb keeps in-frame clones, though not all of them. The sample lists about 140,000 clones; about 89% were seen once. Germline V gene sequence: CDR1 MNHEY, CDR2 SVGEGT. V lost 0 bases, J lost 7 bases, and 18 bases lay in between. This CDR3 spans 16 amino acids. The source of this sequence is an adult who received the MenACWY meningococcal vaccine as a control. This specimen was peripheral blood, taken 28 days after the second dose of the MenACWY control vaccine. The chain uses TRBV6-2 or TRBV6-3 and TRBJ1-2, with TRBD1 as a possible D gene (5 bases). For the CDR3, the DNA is TGTGCCAGCAGTTACTCTTTCGGCAGGGAGTTCTCTGGCTACACCTTC. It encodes CASSYSFGREFSGYTF.